This T cell receptor (beta chain) emerged from a study of identifying expanded T cells in peripheral blood. Healthy donors had no documented immune events, such as infections, while sampled. This clone was seen a handful of times. Profiled with immunoSEQ multiplex PCR; TCRdb holds only in-frame clones, not every one. The table shows about 90,000 clones, with roughly 81% occurring only once. Per the germline V gene, CDR1 is LGHNT and CDR2 is FRNRAP. V lost 3 bases, J lost 7 bases, and 22 bases lay in between. The CDR3 sequence is 17 residues long. The sample was blood. This receptor was taken from a person between 18 and 69 years old in good health. The rearrangement uses TRBV12-5 and TRBJ1-3, with D uncertain. The CDR3 DNA reads TGTGCTAGTGGTTTTGATCCCGGCAGGCTGGTCCGGAACACCATATATTTT. Protein product: CASGFDPGRLVRNTIYF.